This TCR beta chain was sequenced for a study of siplizumab effects on memory and regulatory T cells. Overall study results and limits: Naive T cells, seemingly more diverse than memory cells, seemed major alloresponse contributors. Siplizumab brought about a significant reduction in alloreactive sequences traceable to unstimulated CD4+ memory cells. Whether the proliferating Tregs (from siplizumab cultures) were suppressive was not confirmed.

Germline assignment: CDR1 ENHRY and CDR2 SYGVKD. V was shortened by 9 bases and J by 2 bases, with 11 bases between the two germline ends. CDR3 size: 12 residues. As to this clone: Its antigen remains unknown.

Produced via immunoSEQ multiplex PCR; TCRdb's table is partial and in-frame only. The table has some 96,000 clones, about 91% seen once. This rearrangement joins TRBV10-3 to TRBJ2-7; no clear D gene. The origin of this receptor is a human donor in good health. The specimen sequenced was CD4+ T cells sorted from blood. CDR3 DNA sequence: TGTGCCATACGGGCAGGTACCTACGAGCAGTACTTC. Protein product: CAIRAGTYEQYF.